A single sample is the source of the 32 T cell receptor beta chains below, sequenced in a study of blood T cells in healthy people across ages. A second PCR, run for about 6 to 11 cycles, used a sample-barcoded 5' primer plus a J-beta primer mix. Each CDR3 protein gets one entry after TCRdb re-called the 5' RACE reads with MiXCR. Among approximately 850,000 distinct CDR3 sequences listed, 58% were seen once. The sequenced material came from blood. Every receptor here comes from a man aged 30-40 years in good health.

On this clonotype: This may come from a read error, since a much larger clone is one base off. The chain couples TRBV18 to TRBJ2-5, with D unresolved. Looked up from germline, CDR1 is KGHSH and CDR2 is LQKENI. CDR3 length: 14 residues. CDR3 nucleotides: TGTGCCAGCCCACCACCGTCGGCACAAGAGACCCAGTACTTC. This translates into CASPPPSAQETQYF.

A single count supports this clonotype. The chain has TRBV11-2 and TRBJ2-3; D call uncertain. The CDR3 runs 14 residues. V was clipped by 6 bases and J by 3 bases, with 13 bases between them. The germline V gene encodes CDR1 SGHAT and CDR2 FQNNGV. CDR3 in DNA: TGTGCCAGCAGTACGACGTGGGGTACAGATACGCAGTATTTT. This sequence encodes CASSTTWGTDTQYF.

The chain carries TRBV10-3 and TRBJ1-2, with D unclear. The V gene lost 6 bases and the J gene lost 8 bases, with 10 bases spanning the gap. The germline V gene encodes CDR1 ENHRY and CDR2 SYGVKD. CDR3 length: 11 residues. CDR3 sequence: CAISDGLGYTF. In nucleotides, the CDR3 is TGTGCCATCAGCGACGGGCTGGGCTACACCTTC.

The CDR3 DNA is TGTGCCAGCAGCCTATCGGGACTAGCGGGGGGCGGGAGCACAGATACGCAGTATTTT. It is translated as CASSLSGLAGGGSTDTQYF. The rearrangement uses TRBV9 and TRBJ2-3; 15 nucleotides match TRBD2. V was pared by 4 bases and J by 0 bases, with 9 bases of the junction left unmatched. From germline, CDR1 is SGDLS and CDR2 YYNGEE. This CDR3 region has 19 residues.

This chain links TRBV15 with TRBJ2-7; D remains ambiguous. The CDR3 consists of 15 residues. The V and J ends lost 0 bases and 3 bases respectively, with 12 bases between them. The V gene's germline CDR1 is LNHNV and CDR2 YYDKDF (reference sequence). Written as DNA, the CDR3 is TGTGCCACCAGCAGAGATATTACGCCGGACTACGAGCAGTACTTC. Its translation is CATSRDITPDYEQYF.

The rearrangement links TRBV5-1 to TRBJ2-1, with TRBD2 matching 14 bases. The germline V gene has CDR1 SGHRS and CDR2 YFSETQ. The V segment lost 3 bases and the J segment 0 bases; nucleotides outside the gene matches: 8. The CDR3 contains 19 residues. This CDR3 reads CASSWTGTSGGNSYNEQFF. The CDR3 nucleotides read TGCGCCAGCAGCTGGACCGGGACTAGCGGGGGTAACTCCTACAATGAGCAGTTCTTC.

This sequence joins TRBV7-2 and TRBJ2-3, with 8 bases matching TRBD2. CDR3 size: 15 residues. Germline V gene data show CDR1 as SGHTA and CDR2 as FQGNSA. V shed 5 bases and J 4 bases; nucleotides not matched to a gene: 8. Here the CDR3 DNA reads TGTGCCAGCAGCCCATCAGCGGGAGAGTCAGATACGCAGTATTTT. Translation: CASSPSAGESDTQYF. Using reference TRBV7-2 and TRBJ2-3 for the parts outside the CDR3, the full variable domain is GAGVSQSPSNKVTEKGKDVELRCDPISGHTALYWYRQSLGQGLEFLIYFQGNSAPDKSGLPSDRFSAERTGGSVSTLTIQRTQQEDSAVYLCASSPSAGESDTQYFGPGTRLTVL.

This clonotype was picked up a small number of times. The chain has TRBV14 and TRBJ2-5, with 11 nucleotides matching TRBD2. V trimming: 2 bases; J trimming: 4 bases; junction bases outside the gene matches: 6. In germline, CDR1 is SGHDN, CDR2 FVKESK. The CDR3 has 16 residues. The CDR3 is CASSQHQTSGGETQYF. The DNA for the CDR3 is TGTGCCAGCAGCCAACACCAAACTAGCGGGGGAGAGACCCAGTACTTC.

V usage is TRBV6-1 and J usage is TRBJ2-7; TRBD2 matches 7 bases. Per germline, CDR1 MNHNS and CDR2 SASEGT. There are 14 residues in the CDR3. J was trimmed by 11 bases and V by 6 bases; bases with no gene match: 16. CDR3 DNA sequence: TGTGCCAGCAGGGGAGACTGGGAATCGAGCGGGAAGTACTTC. This gives the protein CASRGDWESSGKYF.

The chain uses TRBV28 and TRBJ2-7; weak D call: TRBD1 (5 bases). The CDR3 runs to 13 residues. Germline CDR1 and CDR2: MDHEN and SYDVKM. V lost 6 bases to trimming and J lost 2 bases, with 11 bases between them. The CDR3: CASRRTPAYEQYF. CDR3 coding DNA: TGTGCCAGCAGAAGGACACCGGCCTACGAGCAGTACTTC. Full variable domain (missing parts from reference TRBV28 and TRBJ2-7): DVKVTQSSRYLVKRTGEKVFLECVQDMDHENMFWYRQDPGLGLRLIYFSYDVKMKEKGDIPEGYSVSREKKERFSLILESASTNQTSMYLCASRRTPAYEQYFGPGTRLTVT.

This clonotype appeared a single time. J is TRBJ2-3 and V is TRBV25-1; D remains unclear. CDR1 is MGHDK and CDR2 is SYGVNS in the germline V gene. The CDR3 has 13 amino acids. V lost 6 bases to trimming and J lost 6 bases, with 13 bases between them. The CDR3 bases are TGTGCCAGCAGAGATGGCGGCGAGGATACGCAGTATTTT. This sequence encodes CASRDGGEDTQYF.

This chain joins TRBV29-1 and TRBJ2-1, with 13 bases lining up with TRBD2. The ends lost 3 bases at V and 0 bases at J; junction bases unmatched: 5. This CDR3 has 17 residues. The germline CDR1 and CDR2 sequences are SQVTM and ANQGSEA. CDR3 protein: CSVEGTSGESSYNEQFF. The CDR3, as DNA: TGCAGCGTTGAGGGGACTAGCGGGGAGAGCTCCTACAATGAGCAGTTCTTC.

The rearrangement links TRBV7-6 to TRBJ2-4, with D perhaps TRBD1 (5 bases). The J call could be wrong; TRBJ2-7 is a better fit for the DNA end. The V gene's germline CDR1 is SGHVS and CDR2 FNYEAQ. This CDR3 is 15 amino acids long. The CDR3 DNA reads TGTGCCAGCAGCTTAATCACAAGGGGTTTCGACGAGCAGTACTTC. As protein: CASSLITRGFDEQYF.

The V and J genes are TRBV7-2 and TRBJ2-1; no definite D call. V was clipped by 5 bases and J by 8 bases, with 19 bases between them. There are 15 residues in the CDR3. CDR1 SGHTA and CDR2 FQGNSA come from the germline V gene. This CDR3 reads CASSPPGFGDDEQFF. The CDR3 region has the DNA TGTGCCAGCAGCCCACCCGGGTTTGGTGACGATGAGCAGTTCTTC.

The CDR3 region has the DNA TGCAGTGCTAGAAGCCGGGATCTTAACTATGGCTACACCTTC. As protein: CSARSRDLNYGYTF. This chain connects TRBV20-1 to TRBJ1-2, with D uncertain. The ends were cut back, 2 bases at V and 1 base at J, with 11 bases in the middle. The V gene's germline CDR1 is DFQATT and CDR2 SNEGSKA (reference sequence). This CDR3 has 14 amino acids.

As to this clonotype: The junction does not match germline at one end; this may be a read error. The chain has TRBV7-9 and TRBJ2-6, with D possibly TRBD1 on 6 matching bases. CDR1 and CDR2 from the germline V gene are SEHNR and FQNEAQ (reference sequence). This CDR3 has 17 amino acids. This CDR3 reads CTSSLGGRSTGANVLTF. DNA of the CDR3: TGTACCAGCAGCTTAGGGGGTAGGAGCACTGGGGCCAACGTCCTGACTTTC.

The CDR3 DNA reads TGTGCCAGCAGGGGACTAGCGGGAGCTTTATTCGGGGAGACCCAGTACTTC. It encodes CASRGLAGALFGETQYF. The chain has TRBV2 and TRBJ2-4; 14 nucleotides align to TRBD2. The assigned J gene may be wrong: the sequence end matches TRBJ2-5 better. Germline lookup yields CDR1 SNHLY and CDR2 FYNNEI. The CDR3 spans 17 residues.

J is TRBJ2-2 and V is TRBV4-2; no clear D. Germline lookup yields CDR1 LGHNA and CDR2 YNFKEQ. Trimming removed 3 bases from V and 9 bases from J, with 14 bases in between. The CDR3 length is 14 residues. The CDR3 protein is CASSQAQGARELFF. The DNA for the CDR3 is TGTGCCAGCAGCCAGGCACAAGGTGCCAGGGAGCTGTTTTTT.

The V and J genes are TRBV20-1 and TRBJ2-3, with 13 bases fitting TRBD2. J gave up 6 bases and V 6 bases, and 9 bases lay outside the gene matches. The CDR3 runs to 15 residues. Germline lookup yields CDR1 DFQATT and CDR2 SNEGSKA (reference sequence). CDR3 nucleotide sequence: TGCAGTGCAACGACTAGCGGGAGGTTGTCTGATACGCAGTATTTT. Encoded protein: CSATTSGRLSDTQYF.

Only a few counts were recorded for this clonotype. The V gene is TRBV4-2, the J gene TRBJ1-2; TRBD1 is a possible D gene (5 bases). V shed 1 base and J shed 4 bases, with 16 bases lying between them. Germline V CDR1 and CDR2: LGHNA, YNFKEQ. The CDR3 is 16 residues long. CDR3 bases: TGTGCCAGCAGCCAAGGTTACGCAGGGTCGAGCTATGGCTACACCTTC. This encodes CASSQGYAGSSYGYTF.

This clonotype has just a few counts. The chain is built from TRBV7-9 and TRBJ2-1; 9 bases are a match to TRBD2. The CDR3 is 15 amino acids. CDR1 and CDR2 (germline): SEHNR, FQNEAQ (reference sequence). The V gene end was trimmed by 4 bases and the J gene end by 5 bases; junction bases not matched to a gene: 6. In DNA, the CDR3 is TGTGCCAGCAGCTCCACGGGACTAGCACACAATGAGCAGTTCTTC. Translated: CASSSTGLAHNEQFF. The full variable domain, in which reference TRBV7-9 and TRBJ2-1 provide the parts outside the CDR3, is DTGVSQNPRHKITKRGQNVTFRCDPISEHNRLYWYRQTLGQGPEFLTYFQNEAQLEKSRLLSDRFSAERPKGSFSTLEIQRTEQGDSAMYLCASSSTGLAHNEQFFGPGTRLTVL.

The chain has TRBV19 and TRBJ2-7; maybe TRBD2 (6 bases). The J call is in doubt because the DNA end fits TRBJ2-5 better. The CDR3 consists of 12 residues. CDR1 and CDR2 from the germline V gene are LNHDA and SQIVND (reference sequence). This CDR3 reads CASNGTGETQYF. The DNA for the CDR3 is TGTGCCAGTAATGGGACTGGAGAGACCCAGTACTTC.

The V call is TRBV5-1, the J call TRBJ2-2; 8 positions agree with TRBD2. J lost 0 bases, V lost 2 bases, and 3 bases had no gene match. The CDR3 has 16 amino acids. The V gene's germline CDR1 is SGHRS and CDR2 YFSETQ. The CDR3 protein is CASSFDSGANTGELFF. As DNA, the CDR3 is TGCGCCAGCAGCTTCGATAGCGGGGCGAACACCGGGGAGCTGTTTTTT.

This chain links TRBV30 with TRBJ2-5; 7 bases match TRBD1. The J call could be wrong; TRBJ2-7 is a better fit for the DNA end. The CDR3 runs 13 residues. Germline CDR1 reads GTSNPN; CDR2 reads SVGIG (reference sequence). For the CDR3, the DNA is TGTGCCTGGAGCAGGGGGATAGGCTACGAGCAGTACTTC. This encodes CAWSRGIGYEQYF.

V is TRBV20-1 and J is TRBJ2-5, with 8 bases aligning to TRBD2. The J call may be in error: the DNA end matches TRBJ2-7 better. Germline CDR1 and CDR2: DFQATT and SNEGSKA (reference sequence). This CDR3 region has 12 residues. The CDR3 spells CSLSGGSYEQYF. The DNA for the CDR3 is TGCAGTCTGTCGGGGGGGTCCTACGAGCAGTACTTC.

The chain links TRBV7-2 to TRBJ1-4; D is unclear. The CDR3 sequence is 14 residues long. The germline V and J ends were trimmed by 5 bases and 5 bases, with 12 bases remaining between them. The germline gives CDR1 SGHTA, CDR2 FQGNSA. CDR3 in amino acids: CASSPGGENEKLFF. Written as DNA, the CDR3 is TGTGCCAGCAGCCCGGGTGGAGAGAATGAAAAACTGTTTTTT.

CDR3 amino acids: CASSILTGTSVNEQFF. CDR3 DNA: TGTGCCAGCAGTATACTCACCGGGACTAGTGTAAATGAGCAGTTCTTC. The chain couples TRBV27 to TRBJ2-1; 8 nucleotides align to TRBD2. The germline V gene encodes CDR1 MNHEY and CDR2 SMNVEV (reference sequence). J gave up 7 bases and V 5 bases, and 13 bases lay outside the gene matches. The CDR3 runs 16 residues.

This clonotype has a handful of counts. The chain couples TRBV5-1 to TRBJ1-2; no clear D gene. The CDR3 runs to 14 residues. CDR1 is SGHRS and CDR2 is YFSETQ in the germline V gene. V was trimmed by 0 bases and J by 4 bases, leaving 10 bases between them. In nucleotides, the CDR3 is TGCGCCAGCAGCTTGGCGGAGGGAGTCTATGGCTACACCTTC. It encodes CASSLAEGVYGYTF.

The chain links TRBV12-3 or TRBV12-4 to TRBJ1-5; D remains ambiguous. This CDR3 is 15 amino acids long. V was shortened by 9 bases and J by 0 bases, with 15 bases between the two germline ends. CDR3 coding DNA: TGTGCCAGTTCCCTCCCGGGTTATAGCAATCAGCCCCAGCATTTT. Encoded protein: CASSLPGYSNQPQHF.

V usage is TRBV3-1 and J usage is TRBJ2-5, with 11 bases aligning to TRBD2. Germline V CDR1 and CDR2: LGHDT, YNNKEL (reference sequence). J was trimmed by 7 bases and V by 8 bases; bases with no gene match: 12. The CDR3 totals 15 residues. CDR3: CASQALAGGPATQYF. The CDR3 DNA follows: TGTGCCAGCCAAGCTTTAGCGGGGGGGCCCGCGACCCAGTACTTC.

This sequence joins TRBV18 and TRBJ2-1; 7 bases align to TRBD1. Unmatched junction bases numbered 6, after V lost 0 bases and J lost 4 bases. Germline V gene sequence: CDR1 KGHSH, CDR2 LQKENI. There are 16 residues in the CDR3. CDR3 DNA sequence: TGTGCCAGCTCACCACCGTCCAGGGGGAAATACAATGAGCAGTTCTTC. Residues: CASSPPSRGKYNEQFF.

The chain joins TRBV10-2 to TRBJ2-5; 8 bases fit TRBD1. The V segment lost 2 bases and the J segment 11 bases; nucleotides outside the gene matches: 4. This CDR3 is 12 amino acids long. Germline assignment: CDR1 WSHSY and CDR2 SAAADI. CDR3 loop: CASSEPGGGQYF. Written as DNA, the CDR3 is TGCGCCAGCAGTGAGCCAGGGGGCGGGCAGTACTTC.